A selection of T cell receptor beta chains follows, all from one sample in a study of tumor and adjacent non-tumor tissue in lung cancer. TCRdb re-called the multiplex PCR reads through MiXCR, storing one row per CDR3 protein. The sample lists over 35,000 distinct CDR3 sequences; more than 50% were seen once. The sequencing sample was made of distant non-tumor lung tissue. Receptors originate from a man in his fifties or sixties with non-small cell lung cancer. CDR3s include the opening cysteine and the closing phenylalanine or tryptophan. A D gene is named only where the DNA matches it firmly. Expanded clones get a size class; other rows say once, few or many, or leave the size out.

J: TRBJ2-3; D: -; size: -; V: TRBV29-1; DNA: TGCAGCGTGGAACTCCTTAGCTCAGATACACAGTATTTT; CDR3: CSVELLSSDTQYF
J: TRBJ2-3; D: TRBD2; size: -; V: TRBV11-2; DNA: TGTGCCAACAGCTTGGCGGGGACTAGCAAGAAAACAGATACGCAGTATTTT; CDR3: CANSLAGTSKKTDTQYF
J: TRBJ2-3; D: -; size: -; V: TRBV12-3/TRBV12-4; DNA: TGTGCCAACAGAGTATTCAACGGGCCTGATGCGCGGTATTTT; CDR3: CANRVFNGPDARYF
J: TRBJ1-3; D: -; size: many; V: TRBV6-1; DNA: TGTGCCAGCAGTGAAGGGGCCTTCCGAGGGGCAGGAAACACCATATATTTT; CDR3: CASSEGAFRGAGNTIYF
J: TRBJ2-7; D: TRBD2; size: many; V: TRBV28; DNA: TGTGCCAGCACCAGGACTAGCACTTACGAGCAGTACTTC; CDR3: CASTRTSTYEQYF
J: TRBJ2-7; D: -; size: -; V: TRBV28; DNA: TGTGCCAGCAGTTTCATCACGGGCTACGAGCTGTACTTC; CDR3: CASSFITGYELYF
J: TRBJ1-6; D: TRBD1; size: -; V: TRBV30; DNA: TGTGCCTGGAGTGTACCGGGACAGGGTCGTTCACCCCTCCACTTT; CDR3: CAWSVPGQGRSPLHF
J: TRBJ2-2; D: TRBD2; size: -; V: TRBV7-9; DNA: TGTGCCAGCAGCTTAACCCGACTAGCGGGTACAACGAACACCGGGGAGCTGTTTTTT; CDR3: CASSLTRLAGTTNTGELFF
J: TRBJ2-7; D: -; size: -; V: TRBV12-3/TRBV12-4; DNA: TGTGCCAGCAGTTTAGTATGGCCAGGGGTCGAGCAGCACTTC; CDR3: CASSLVWPGVEQHF
J: TRBJ1-3; D: -; size: many; V: TRBV14; DNA: TGTGCCAGCAGTCCCCCAGGGGCCCAGACGACTGGAAACACCATATATTTT; CDR3: CASSPPGAQTTGNTIYF
J: TRBJ2-5; D: TRBD2; size: -; V: TRBV7-9; DNA: TGTGCCAGCAGCAGTACTCGGGCTAGCGGGGGGCTGGTACAAGAGATCCAGTACTTC; CDR3: CASSSTRASGGLVQEIQYF
J: TRBJ2-1; D: TRBD2; size: many; V: TRBV29-1; DNA: TGCAGCGTTGACCCCTTAGCGGGACGGAGCTCCTACAATGAGCAGTTCTTC; CDR3: CSVDPLAGRSSYNEQFF
J: TRBJ2-1; D: -; size: -; V: TRBV5-1; DNA: TGCGCCAACAGCACGGGACAAAATTACAATGAGCAGTTCTTT; CDR3: CANSTGQNYNEQFF
J: TRBJ2-1; D: -; size: many; V: TRBV30; DNA: TGTGCCTGGAGTGTAAAGCGAATAAACAATGAGCAGTTCTTC; CDR3: CAWSVKRINNEQFF
J: TRBJ2-2; D: TRBD1; size: -; V: TRBV6-5; DNA: TGTGCCAGCGGCAAAGTCAGGGGGCAGGCCATGGAGCTGTTTTTT; CDR3: CASGKVRGQAMELFF
J: TRBJ1-1; D: -; size: -; V: TRBV5-4; DNA: TGTGACAGCAGGTCTGGACAACAGAACGCTGAAGCTTTCTTT; CDR3: CDSRSGQQNAEAFF
J: TRBJ1-1; D: -; size: -; V: TRBV7-9; DNA: TGTGCCAGCACCTACTTTGGACACCTCGCCTGTCCTATGATTGACACTGAAGCTTTCTTT; CDR3: CASTYFGHLACPMIDTEAFF
J: TRBJ2-5; D: TRBD1; size: -; V: TRBV11-1; DNA: TGTCCCAGCAGCCCTGGACAGGGCGCACAAGAGACCCAGTACTTC; CDR3: CPSSPGQGAQETQYF
J: TRBJ2-5; D: -; size: -; V: TRBV6-5; DNA: TGTGCCAACATCCTCTTGGAGGACGGCGAGACCCAGTACTTC; CDR3: CANILLEDGETQYF
J: TRBJ2-3; D: -; size: -; V: TRBV30; DNA: TGTGCCTGGAACGTTGCTTGGACAGATACGCAGTATTTT; CDR3: CAWNVAWTDTQYF
J: TRBJ1-5; D: -; size: -; V: TRBV6-5; DNA: TGTGCCAGCGGTATTATCCCCCAAGGGGGATTTCGGCCCCAGCATTTT; CDR3: CASGIIPQGGFRPQHF
J: TRBJ1-1; D: -; size: -; V: TRBV11-1; DNA: TGTGCCAGCACCTTAGGCACTGCGGGGGGTACTGAAGCTTTCTTT; CDR3: CASTLGTAGGTEAFF
J: TRBJ1-2; D: -; size: many; V: TRBV20-1; DNA: TGCAGTGCTCCACCGCAGGACTATGGCTACACCTTC; CDR3: CSAPPQDYGYTF
J: TRBJ2-5; D: TRBD1; size: many; V: TRBV28; DNA: TGTGCCAGCAGTTTTTTTCGGTCAGGGGGCGGTGAGACCCAGTACTTC; CDR3: CASSFFRSGGGETQYF
J: TRBJ1-5; D: -; size: -; V: TRBV11-2; DNA: TGTGCCAGCAGCTTACTGGGGGATCAGCCCCAGCATTTT; CDR3: CASSLLGDQPQHF
J: TRBJ2-7; D: -; size: medium-sized; V: TRBV29-1; DNA: TGCAGCGTTGCAGACTACGAGCAGTACTTC; CDR3: CSVADYEQYF
J: TRBJ1-5; D: -; size: few; V: TRBV5-1; DNA: TGCGCCAGCAGCGAAGGGGGCAATCAGCCCCAGCATTTT; CDR3: CASSEGGNQPQHF
J: TRBJ2-2; D: -; size: -; V: TRBV7-3; DNA: TGTGCCAGCGGCTCCCCCAGGGGGGGCACCGGGGAGTTGTTTTTT; CDR3: CASGSPRGGTGELFF
J: TRBJ2-6; D: TRBD1; size: few; V: TRBV28; DNA: TGTGCCAGCAGTTTATCCGGGACAGGGGGCTCTGGGGCCAACGTCCTGACTTTC; CDR3: CASSLSGTGGSGANVLTF
J: TRBJ2-1; D: -; size: many; V: TRBV6-1; DNA: TGTGCCAGCGGGGTAAACTGGTCCTACAATGAGCAGTTCTTC; CDR3: CASGVNWSYNEQFF
J: TRBJ2-1; D: TRBD1; size: -; V: TRBV7-9; DNA: TGTGCCAGCAGCCCACGGACAGGGCGACTCACCTACAATGAGCAGTTCTTC; CDR3: CASSPRTGRLTYNEQFF
J: TRBJ2-1; D: -; size: many; V: TRBV6-1; DNA: TGTGCCAGCAAGAGAAAGGGGGAGGGCGGGGATGAGCAGTTCTTC; CDR3: CASKRKGEGGDEQFF
J: TRBJ2-7; D: TRBD1; size: many; V: TRBV6-2/TRBV6-3; DNA: TGTGCCAGCGGACAGGGTTACTCCTACGAGCAGTACTTC; CDR3: CASGQGYSYEQYF
J: TRBJ1-1; D: TRBD1; size: many; V: TRBV5-6; DNA: TGTGCCAGCAGCTACTTCGGACAGGGCGGAAACACTGAAGCTTTCTTT; CDR3: CASSYFGQGGNTEAFF
J: TRBJ1-6; D: -; size: -; V: TRBV11-2; DNA: TGTGCCAGGAGGGAACCCTTCCATTCACCCCTCCACTTT; CDR3: CARREPFHSPLHF
J: TRBJ1-1; D: -; size: few; V: TRBV20-1; DNA: TGCAGTGCCCTCCCCACGAACACTGAAGCTTTCTTT; CDR3: CSALPTNTEAFF
J: TRBJ2-1; D: TRBD2; size: -; V: TRBV11-2; DNA: TGTGCCAGCAGCTTAGATGGGCGATTCAGCGGGACCCTTTACAATGAGCAGTTCTTC; CDR3: CASSLDGRFSGTLYNEQFF
J: TRBJ2-2; D: TRBD2; size: few; V: TRBV20-1; DNA: TGCAGTGCTAGCTTACTAGCGGGAGACGTTCGGGAGCTGTTTTTT; CDR3: CSASLLAGDVRELFF
J: TRBJ2-1; D: -; size: -; V: TRBV28; DNA: TGTGCCAGCAGTCCGGGACTTTCCTACAATGAGCGGTTCTTC; CDR3: CASSPGLSYNERFF
J: TRBJ2-6; D: -; size: many; V: TRBV4-2; DNA: TGTGCCAGCAGCCAAGATCCCCGGATCTCTGGGGCCAACGTCCTGACTTTC; CDR3: CASSQDPRISGANVLTF
J: TRBJ2-1; D: TRBD2; size: -; V: TRBV4-1; DNA: TGCGCCAGCAGCCCCCCGGGACTAGCGTTCGGTGAGCAGTTATTC; CDR3: CASSPPGLAFGEQLF
J: TRBJ2-5; D: -; size: -; V: TRBV25-1; DNA: TGTGCCAGCAATGCCCGGGAGACCCAGTACTTC; CDR3: CASNARETQYF
J: TRBJ1-6; D: -; size: -; V: TRBV20-1; DNA: TGCAGTGCTAGAGATCGTAGGGGGACGAGTAATTCACACCTCCACTTT; CDR3: CSARDRRGTSNSHLHF
J: TRBJ1-2; D: -; size: -; V: TRBV12-3/TRBV12-4; DNA: TGTGCCAGCAGTCCGTACGGGACTAATGGCTACACCTTC; CDR3: CASSPYGTNGYTF
J: TRBJ2-3; D: TRBD2; size: few; V: TRBV11-2; DNA: TGTGCCAGCAGCTTAGGAGGTAGCGGGGGCTACACAGATACGCAGTATTTT; CDR3: CASSLGGSGGYTDTQYF
J: TRBJ2-2; D: -; size: -; V: TRBV11-2; DNA: TGTGCCAGTAGCTTACTTCGGGGGCCGCCCGGGCAGCTGTTTTTT; CDR3: CASSLLRGPPGQLFF
J: TRBJ2-2; D: -; size: -; V: TRBV30; DNA: TGTGCCTCTGGCAGATACACCGGGGAGCTGTTTTTT; CDR3: CASGRYTGELFF
J: TRBJ2-1; D: TRBD1; size: -; V: TRBV13; DNA: TGTACCAGCAGCCTTGGGACAGGGGGGTCCTACAATGAGCAGGTCTTC; CDR3: CTSSLGTGGSYNEQVF
J: TRBJ2-1; D: TRBD2; size: once; V: TRBV11-1; DNA: TGTGCCAGCAGCCAGAGCGGGGGGGCTCACAATGGGCAGTTCTTC; CDR3: CASSQSGGAHNGQFF
J: TRBJ2-7; D: TRBD2; size: -; V: TRBV28; DNA: TGTGCCAGCAGGGGGACTAGCGGGCTCGGATACGAGCAGTACTTC; CDR3: CASRGTSGLGYEQYF
J: TRBJ2-7; D: -; size: -; V: TRBV11-2; DNA: TGTGCCAGCAGCTTAGCCGTGTATAGCTCCTACGAGCAGTACTTC; CDR3: CASSLAVYSSYEQYF
J: TRBJ1-4; D: -; size: few; V: TRBV28; DNA: TGTGCCAGCGGGGAAGGGCTTAATGAAAAACTGTCTTTT; CDR3: CASGEGLNEKLSF
J: TRBJ1-5; D: -; size: once; V: TRBV6-1; DNA: TGTGCCAGCAGTAAATGGAGCAGACCGGGAGGTCAACCCCAGCATTTT; CDR3: CASSKWSRPGGQPQHF
J: TRBJ2-5; D: -; size: -; V: TRBV5-1; DNA: TGCGCCAGCAGCTTGGCCCCGTCAGGGAATGCAGAGACCCACTACTTC; CDR3: CASSLAPSGNAETHYF
J: TRBJ1-2; D: -; size: -; V: TRBV12-2; DNA: TGTGCAAGTCACTTAGTTCGCAGGGGCCAAGCTAACTATGCCTACACCTTC; CDR3: CASHLVRRGQANYAYTF
J: TRBJ2-1; D: TRBD2; size: -; V: TRBV11-2; DNA: TGTGCCAGCAGCATACCCATAGGACTAGCGGGGGATGAGCAGTTCTTC; CDR3: CASSIPIGLAGDEQFF
J: TRBJ2-5; D: TRBD1; size: -; V: TRBV6-1; DNA: TGTGCCAGCTGCCCGGACAGGGCAAGAGAGACCCAATACTTC; CDR3: CASCPDRARETQYF
J: TRBJ2-6; D: -; size: many; V: TRBV6-6; DNA: TGTGCCACCTGTCGGGGAACTGGGGCCAACGTCCTGACTTTC; CDR3: CATCRGTGANVLTF